The 15 T cell receptor beta chains below were found in one sample sequenced in a study of patients and donors after allogeneic stem cell transplantation. TCRdb analysed the RT-PCR reads with MiXCR anew, one entry per CDR3 protein. Among approximately 140,000 distinct CDR3 sequences listed, roughly two fifths were seen once. What was sequenced was blood, either unsorted or a sorted T cell fraction (not recorded which). These receptors were taken from a human donor who was either an allogeneic HSCT recipient or a stem cell or donor lymphocyte infusion donor (not recorded which). It is not recorded whose cells these are; they may come from a transplant donor.

The J gene is TRBJ2-1, the V gene TRBV7-8; 9 bases are a match to TRBD2. Germline loops: CDR1 SGHVS, CDR2 FQNEAQ. CDR3 size: 16 residues. V was pared by 6 bases and J by 3 bases, with 9 bases of the junction left unmatched. This CDR3 is CASSPLTSGNYNEQFF. For the CDR3, the DNA is TGTGCCAGCAGTCCACTGACTAGCGGCAACTACAATGAGCAGTTCTTC.

The chain recombines TRBV7-9 with TRBJ2-1, with a possible D match to TRBD2 (6 bases). The CDR3 spans 14 residues. Between the trimmed V and J ends, which lost 4 bases and 6 bases, there was a span of 13 bases. Germline CDR1 SEHNR, CDR2 FQNEAQ (reference sequence). The DNA for the CDR3 is TGTGCCAGCAGCTCAAACTCTAGCGTCAATGAGCAGTTCTTC. Translation: CASSSNSSVNEQFF.

This clonotype has a handful of counts. CDR3 residues: CASSVGPKVDQPQHF. CDR3 DNA: TGTGCCAGCAGCGTAGGTCCGAAGGTCGATCAGCCCCAGCATTTT. This chain uses TRBV9 with TRBJ1-5; no definite D call. Between the trimmed V and J ends, which lost 0 bases and 5 bases, there was a span of 12 bases. Germline loops: CDR1 SGDLS, CDR2 YYNGEE. This CDR3 has 15 residues.

With respect to this clonotype: One end of the junction varies from germline; a read error may be responsible. The chain links TRBV7-7 to TRBJ2-1; 11 bases are a match to TRBD2. The length of the CDR3 is 17 residues. Looked up from germline, CDR1 is SSHAT and CDR2 is FNYEAQ (reference sequence). The CDR3 protein is CASSLGTSGTPYNEQFF. CDR3 coding DNA: TGTGCTAGCAGCTTAGGGACTAGCGGAACACCCTACAATGAGCAGTTCTTC.

The chain recombines TRBV7-2 with TRBJ1-2, with D unresolved. The CDR3 length is 13 residues. V was shortened by 1 base and J by 1 base, with 4 bases between the two germline ends. CDR1 is SGHTA, CDR2 FQGNSA, per germline. In DNA form, the CDR3 reads TGTGCCAGCAGCTTAGGGGATAACTATGGCTACACCTTC. Protein product: CASSLGDNYGYTF. Together with reference TRBV7-2 and TRBJ1-2, the CDR3 gives the full variable domain: GAGVSQSPSNKVTEKGKDVELRCDPISGHTALYWYRQSLGQGLEFLIYFQGNSAPDKSGLPSDRFSAERTGGSVSTLTIQRTQQEDSAVYLCASSLGDNYGYTFGSGTRLTVV.

The rearrangement uses TRBV6-2 or TRBV6-3 and TRBJ1-1; TRBD1 matches at 8 bases. V dropped 6 bases and J dropped 5; count of bases not matched to a gene: 5. The CDR3 runs 13 residues. Per germline, CDR1 MNHEY and CDR2 SVGEGT. This CDR3 is CASRITGGTEAFF. The CDR3 DNA reads as TGTGCCAGCAGAATAACAGGGGGGACTGAAGCTTTCTTT.

The V call is TRBV20-1, the J call TRBJ2-1, with D perhaps matching TRBD2 (6 bases). Trimming shortened V by 0 bases and J by 10 bases, and 22 bases separated the two germline ends. The CDR3 contains 16 residues. Germline-derived CDR1 and CDR2 are DFQATT and SNEGSKA (reference sequence). The CDR3 DNA sequence: TGCAGTGCTAGAGATTCCGGGACTGGTCCTGTTGGCGAGCAGTTCTTC. Its translation is CSARDSGTGPVGEQFF.

This chain uses TRBV27 with TRBJ2-1; 7 bases agree with TRBD1. CDR3 length: 15 amino acids. Germline-derived CDR1 and CDR2 are MNHEY and SMNVEV (reference sequence). V was pared by 3 bases and J by 3 bases, with 5 bases of the junction left unmatched. The DNA for the CDR3 is TGTGCCAGCAGTTTCTATACAGGGGACTACAATGAGCAGTTCTTC. Translated, it gives CASSFYTGDYNEQFF.

This clonotype was counted ten times or more. The V call is TRBV29-1, the J call TRBJ2-5, with unresolved D. The CDR3 runs to 11 residues. Germline V gene lookup returns CDR1 SQVTM and CDR2 ANQGSEA. V was pared by 0 bases and J by 5 bases, with 4 bases between. The CDR3 region has the DNA TGCAGCGTTGAAGATTCGGAGACCCAGTACTTC. Its translation: CSVEDSETQYF.

The chain links TRBV5-8 to TRBJ2-7; 10 bases are shared with TRBD1. This CDR3 has 14 residues. Germline V lookup: CDR1 SGHTS, CDR2 YDEGEE. Trimming removed 0 bases from V and 4 bases from J; junction bases left unmatched: 1. CDR3 protein: CASSLGTGGYEQYF. CDR3 in DNA: TGTGCCAGCAGCTTGGGGACAGGGGGGTACGAGCAGTACTTC.

This chain connects TRBV6-1 to TRBJ2-7; D remains unclear. Germline lookup yields CDR1 MNHNS and CDR2 SASEGT. The CDR3 consists of 12 residues. The V end was cut by 7 bases, the J end by 0 bases, with 7 bases between. CDR3 region: CASNYNSYEQYF. The CDR3 bases are TGTGCCAGCAACTACAACTCCTACGAGCAGTACTTC.

This clonotype occurred a few times. This rearrangement joins TRBV29-1 to TRBJ1-1; unclear D gene. Trimming took off 0 bases at V and 4 bases at J, with 12 bases between the two ends. This CDR3 region has 14 residues. Germline loops: CDR1 SQVTM, CDR2 ANQGSEA. Here the CDR3 reads CSVEDRGSGTEAFF. The CDR3 DNA sequence: TGCAGCGTTGAAGATCGGGGATCGGGCACTGAAGCTTTCTTT. Supplemented by reference TRBV29-1 and TRBJ1-1, the full variable domain reads SAVISQKPSRDICQRGTSLTIQCQVDSQVTMMFWYRQQPGQSLTLIATANQGSEATYESGFVIDKFPISRPNLTFSTLTVSNMSPEDSSIYLCSVEDRGSGTEAFFGQGTRLTVV.

V and J are TRBV2 and TRBJ2-7; TRBD1 matches at 11 bases. With V trimmed by 7 bases and J by 2 bases, 1 base remained unmatched. Germline CDR1 is SNHLY and CDR2 is FYNNEI. CDR3 size: 13 residues. DNA of the CDR3: TGTGCCAGCATGGGACAGGGGGCCTACGAGCAGTACGTC. Translated, it gives CASMGQGAYEQYV.

There are a few counts of this clonotype. The chain links TRBV27 to TRBJ1-1; D possibly corresponds to TRBD1 (5 bases). The germline CDR1 and CDR2 sequences are MNHEY and SMNVEV (reference sequence). The length of the CDR3 is 12 residues. Trimming removed 6 bases from V and 3 bases from J, with 8 bases in between. The CDR3 protein is CASRGEDTEAFF. Here the CDR3 DNA reads TGTGCCAGCAGAGGGGAGGACACTGAAGCTTTCTTT.

The V gene is TRBV9, the J gene TRBJ1-1; D is unclear. The CDR3 has 13 residues. Germline V gene data show CDR1 as SGDLS and CDR2 as YYNGEE. Trimming left V 1 base short and J 2 bases short, with 6 bases between. CDR3 sequence reads: CASSVKTNTEAFF. The CDR3 bases are TGTGCCAGCAGCGTAAAGACTAACACTGAAGCTTTCTTT. The full variable domain, rest sourced from reference TRBV9 and TRBJ1-1, is DSGVTQTPKHLITATGQRVTLRCSPRSGDLSVYWYQQSLDQGLQFLIQYYNGEERAKGNILERFSAQQFPDLHSELNLSSLELGDSALYFCASSVKTNTEAFFGQGTRLTVV.